This T cell receptor (beta chain) is from a study of blood T cell repertoires in COVID-19. Study details: Samples representing acute and convalescent COVID-19 were sourced from the United States, Italy and Spain. Sources were T cells, B-cell-depleted T cells, or PBMCs; the material itself was cDNA or gDNA.

During active infection, Seattle patients enrolled and were then monitored through disease. Authors' analysis steps: Quantification of nucleated cells was approximated via reference gene primer amplification. Sequencing used immunoSEQ multiplex PCR; TCRdb keeps in-frame clones, though not all of them. V and J calls and clone size are as listed in that table; D and trimming were resolved from the DNA. This table holds fewer than 200,000 clones, more than 75% found once. The CDR3 length is 13 residues. Germline CDR1 MDHEN, CDR2 SYDVKM. V dropped 9 bases and J dropped 0 bases, with 9 bases sitting between them.

The origin of this receptor is a woman aged 45-65 years with COVID-19, enrolled during active disease. The chain combines TRBV28 with TRBJ1-3; no clear D gene. What was sequenced was peripheral blood. The CDR3 loop reads CASEAGSGNTIYF. CDR3 DNA sequence: TGTGCCAGTGAGGCGGGCTCTGGAAACACCATATATTTT.